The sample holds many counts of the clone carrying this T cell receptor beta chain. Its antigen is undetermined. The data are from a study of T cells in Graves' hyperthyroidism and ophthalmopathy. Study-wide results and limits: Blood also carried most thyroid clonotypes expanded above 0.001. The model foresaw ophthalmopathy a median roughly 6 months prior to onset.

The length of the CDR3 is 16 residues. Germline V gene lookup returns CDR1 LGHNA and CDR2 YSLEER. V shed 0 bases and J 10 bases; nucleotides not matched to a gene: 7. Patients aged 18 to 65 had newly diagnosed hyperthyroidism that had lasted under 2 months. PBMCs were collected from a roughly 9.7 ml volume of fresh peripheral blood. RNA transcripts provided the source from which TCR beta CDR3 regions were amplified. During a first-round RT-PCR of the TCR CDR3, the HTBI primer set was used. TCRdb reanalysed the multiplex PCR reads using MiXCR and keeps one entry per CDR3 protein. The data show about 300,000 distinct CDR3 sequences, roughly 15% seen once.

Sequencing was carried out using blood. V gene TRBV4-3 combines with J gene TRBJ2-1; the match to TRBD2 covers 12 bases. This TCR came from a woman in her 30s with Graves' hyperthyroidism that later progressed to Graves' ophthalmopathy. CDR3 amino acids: CASSQDILAGGQEQFF. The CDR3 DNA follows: TGCGCCAGCAGCCAAGATATACTAGCGGGAGGTCAAGAGCAGTTCTTC.